This T cell receptor beta chain was profiled in a study of blood T cell repertoires in COVID-19 (dated by TCRdb to 2018 to 2020). Turning to the overall study: The collaborator samples originated in the United States, Italy and Spain and spanned the acute and convalescent phases of COVID-19. The prospective study material was composed of cDNA or gDNA derived from T cells, B-cell-depleted T cells, or PBMCs. Deeply sampled blood TCRbeta repertoires from subjects exposed to, actively infected with, or recovered from COVID-19 were included in the dataset. The repertoires were made available in a free public database intended to serve as a resource for research on the immune response to SARS-CoV-2. The samples were drawn from the first 160 participants of the ongoing ImmuneRACE study and from 1,254 subjects provided by 6 global collaborators. Nearly every sample came with metadata listing a de-identified subject ID, COVID-19 status, age in years and sex. Where HLA class I and class II types were available, the types were taken from metadata supplied by the sample provider, not from assay-based typing.

TCRbeta CDR3 regions were amplified from genomic DNA using the immunoSEQ Assay, a bias-controlled multiplex PCR. Per the source publication's procedure: Within the assay, amplification of reference gene primers was used to estimate how many nucleated cells each sample contained. To quantify the absolute abundance of each unique TCRbeta CDR3 rearrangement, sequence reads were collapsed and filtered. Productive Simpson clonality was computed per sample as the square root of Simpson's diversity index over productive rearrangements. Drawn from immuneACCESS, this table holds only the in-frame rearrangements with V and J called that TCRdb kept. Clones are partly lost; checked studies trace under half to an unresolved V gene and leave the rest unexplained. Clonal size and the V and J genes are those of that table, whereas D and trimming came from the DNA. Across this sample there are roughly 87,000 clones, with 70% to 90% seen only once. The ten largest account for 4% to 5.5% of the sample.

Reading the germline V gene gives CDR1 SGDLS and CDR2 YYNGEE. The CDR3 contains 15 residues, cysteine and phenylalanine counted. Kept here is only the CDR3 DNA, which spans 45 bases and is read in frame from base 1. Germline trimming amounts to 4 bases on V and 5 bases on J, with 8 as the count of junction bases outside the gene matches. Here is what the overall study found, with its caveats: How much clinical and demographic metadata was included differed by source and by participant, and the metadata was provided uncurated.

The collaborating institutions used their own protocols to collect whole blood in K2EDTA tubes. For TCRbeta analysis, collaborators shipped samples as frozen whole blood, isolated PBMCs, or DNA extracted from either of those sample types. Concerning this clone itself: The antigen it binds to is not known. No clone much larger than this one lies a single base away; base qualities are absent.

This clonotype was sampled from a man in his forties with acute or convalescent COVID-19. Sequenced sample: peripheral blood. The rearranged chain carries TRBV9 and TRBJ1-4, with 7 bases matching TRBD1. The CDR3: CASSISTGRNEKLFF. The DNA sequence reads TGTGCCAGCAGCATCTCGACAGGGAGAAATGAAAAACTGTTTTTT.